Here is one T cell receptor beta chain with its context. No antigen is known for it. No much larger clone exists at a distance of one base, and base qualities are not known. The immunoSEQ Assay, a bias-controlled multiplex PCR, was used to amplify TCRbeta CDR3 regions from genomic DNA. From the authors' description of their analysis: Nucleated cell counts per sample were estimated from amplification of reference gene primers within the assay. To quantify the absolute abundance of each unique TCRbeta CDR3 rearrangement, sequence reads were collapsed and filtered. For each sample, productive Simpson clonality was calculated as the square root of Simpson's diversity index over productive rearrangements. TCRdb retrieved this table from immuneACCESS and kept in-frame rearrangements only. Not all clones are present; in checked studies, unresolved V genes account for under half, and no reason is known for the remainder. V, J and clone size are those of that table, while D and trimming were read from the DNA. The sample table records 200,000 to 300,000 clones; around 89% of these occur just once. The ten largest clonotypes hold over 1% of the sample.

Participants in the prospective study were enrolled through a virtual design, were aged about 18 to 90 years, and lived in approximately 25 United States geographic areas. Cohort assignment in the prospective study relied on participant-reported clinical history from a screening survey and a study questionnaire. In the prospective study, mobile phlebotomists collected whole blood, serum and a nasopharyngeal or oropharyngeal swab from each participant. Prospective study participants could optionally give additional blood draws and questionnaires over a roughly 2-month period. Blood samples from the prospective study were shipped frozen or at room temperature prior to DNA extraction. The V end loses 5 bases and the J end loses 8 bases, and a stretch of 16 bases separates them. CDR1 and CDR2 were assigned from the germline V gene (reference sequence) as LNHDA and SQIVND. Counted from cysteine to phenylalanine, this CDR3 has 14 amino acids. Here the CDR3 DNA is all that survives: 42 bases in frame from base 1.

This sample is part of a study of blood T cell repertoires in COVID-19 (dated by TCRdb to 2020 to 2021). Some background on the complete study: Samples from collaborators originated in the United States, Italy and Spain and spanned both the acute and convalescent phases of COVID-19. The prospective study material was composed of cDNA or gDNA derived from T cells, B-cell-depleted T cells, or PBMCs. The dataset comprised deeply sampled blood TCRbeta repertoires from subjects exposed to, actively infected with, or recovered from COVID-19. The repertoires were made available in a free public database intended to serve as a resource for research on the immune response to SARS-CoV-2. The samples were drawn from two sources: the first 160 participants of the ongoing ImmuneRACE study, and 950 to 1,500 subjects contributed by 6 global collaborators. A de-identified subject ID, COVID-19 status, age in years and sex were almost always included in the sample metadata. Where HLA class I and class II types were available, the types were taken from metadata supplied by the sample provider, not from assay-based typing.

Study-wide conclusions, independent of this receptor: How much clinical and demographic metadata was included differed by source and by participant, and the metadata was provided uncurated.

The material sequenced was PBMCs or T cells enriched from blood (not recorded which). The receptor's source is a woman aged 40-49 years with acute COVID-19. The V and J segments used are TRBV19 and TRBJ2-1; TRBD2 is a possible D gene, resting on 5 matching bases. The CDR3 region has the sequence CASSPVGVGYEQFF. The DNA reads as follows: TGTGCCAGTAGTCCTGTGGGAGTGGGCTATGAGCAGTTCTTC. Here the CDR3 is joined to the reference TRBV19 and TRBJ2-1 genes, and the full variable domain is: DGGITQSPKYLFRKEGQNVTLSCEQNLNHDAMYWYRQDPGQGLRLIYYSQIVNDFQKGDIAEGYSVSREKKESFPLTVTSAQKNPTAFYLCASSPVGVGYEQFFGPGTRLTVL.